A single sample gave rise to the 10 T cell receptor beta chains below, sequenced in a study of shared clonotypes between healthy human individuals. Produced via immunoSEQ multiplex PCR; TCRdb's table is partial and in-frame only. Of around 1.4 million clones listed, approximately 98.5% are singletons. The sequenced sample was naive CD4+ T cells sorted from blood. Subset described: CD45RA+ positively selected. These receptors all come from a young man in good health.

There are a few counts of this clone. The V gene is TRBV7-8, the J gene TRBJ2-7; D ambiguous. Germline V lookup: CDR1 SGHVS, CDR2 FQNEAQ. Trimming cost V 1 base and J 3 bases, with 7 bases left between them. The CDR3 has 13 residues. The CDR3 DNA reads as TGTGCCAGCAGCTTAGGGGCGAACTACGAGCAGTACTTC. Protein sequence: CASSLGANYEQYF.

This chain uses TRBV28 with TRBJ2-7; D gene ambiguous. The CDR3 has 15 amino acids. V was shortened by 4 bases and J by 7 bases, with 20 bases between the two germline ends. Germline assignment: CDR1 MDHEN and CDR2 SYDVKM. In DNA form, the CDR3 reads TGTGCCAGCAGTTCCCTTCTAGAGTTGGCGAGGGAGCAGTACTTC. Its protein product is CASSSLLELAREQYF.

The V gene is TRBV30, the J gene TRBJ1-1, with no clear D. The V end lost 0 bases, the J end lost 1 base, and 3 bases lay between the germline ends. Germline V gene data show CDR1 as GTSNPN and CDR2 as SVGIG (reference sequence). The CDR3 is made up of 12 amino acids. CDR3 protein: CAWSVANTEAFF. The DNA of the CDR3 is TGTGCCTGGAGTGTAGCGAACACTGAAGCTTTCTTT.

V is TRBV28 and J is TRBJ1-1; possibly TRBD1 for D (6 bases). CDR3 length: 14 residues. V lost 7 bases to trimming and J lost 4 bases, with 16 bases between them. CDR1 and CDR2 (germline): MDHEN, SYDVKM. The CDR3 loop reads CASTNGGAFTEAFF. Written as DNA, the CDR3 is TGTGCCAGCACCAATGGGGGGGCCTTCACTGAAGCTTTCTTT.

The J gene is TRBJ2-3, the V gene TRBV11-2, with D perhaps TRBD1 or TRBD2 (5 bases each). The CDR3 totals 16 residues. Germline V CDR1 and CDR2: SGHAT, FQNNGV. V was trimmed by 7 bases and J by 4 bases, leaving 21 bases between them. The CDR3 nucleotides are TGTGCCAGCACCCTACCGGGGCTCCCCCATGCAGATACGCAGTATTTT. It translates to CASTLPGLPHADTQYF.

The chain combines TRBV7-8 with TRBJ2-5, with D perhaps matching TRBD2 (5 bases). V was trimmed by 5 bases and J by 0 bases, leaving 19 bases between them. This CDR3 has 17 residues. Looked up from germline, CDR1 is SGHVS and CDR2 is FQNEAQ. The chain's CDR3 is CASSGPVKRKHQETQYF. The DNA of the CDR3 is TGTGCCAGCAGCGGACCTGTGAAGCGGAAACACCAAGAGACCCAGTACTTC.

In nucleotides, the CDR3 is TGTGCCAGCAGCTTGGGTCAGGTCAGGTCTGGCTACACCTTC. It yields the protein CASSLGQVRSGYTF. The chain couples TRBV5-5 to TRBJ1-2; the D is unclear. This CDR3 is built from 14 residues. V was shortened by 0 bases and J by 7 bases, with 13 bases between the two germline ends. CDR1 and CDR2 (germline): SGHKS, YYEKEE (reference sequence).

As to this clone: At the DNA level, this CDR3 is encoded by other sequences in the same sample as well. V is TRBV5-1 and J is TRBJ2-7; 11 bases agree with TRBD2. Germline CDR1 SGHRS, CDR2 YFSETQ. CDR3 size: 14 residues. V dropped 4 bases and J dropped 4; count of bases not matched to a gene: 4. This chain's CDR3 is CASSPGLAAYEQYF. CDR3 sequence (DNA): TGCGCCAGCAGCCCGGGACTAGCGGCTTACGAGCAGTACTTC.

The chain joins TRBV10-2 to TRBJ1-1, with D hard to call. The V gene's germline CDR1 is WSHSY and CDR2 SAAADI. Trimming left V 6 bases short and J 1 base short, with 12 bases between. There are 14 residues in the CDR3. The CDR3 reads CASSLAGRNTEAFF. The CDR3, as DNA: TGCGCCAGCAGCCTCGCGGGGAGGAACACTGAAGCTTTCTTT.

This sequence joins TRBV7-6 and TRBJ1-2, with 7 bases matching TRBD1. The germline V gene encodes CDR1 SGHVS and CDR2 FNYEAQ. The CDR3 spans 13 residues. V dropped 2 bases and J dropped 3; count of bases not matched to a gene: 0. This chain's CDR3 is CASSLTGDYGYTF. CDR3 coding DNA: TGTGCCAGCAGCTTAACAGGGGACTATGGCTACACCTTC.